A selection of T cell receptor beta chains follows, all from one sample in a study of CD8 T cells in Susac syndrome. In TCRdb, the immunoSEQ multiplex PCR reads were re-called with MiXCR into one record per CDR3 protein. The table records about 150,000 distinct CDR3 sequences, roughly 96% of them present only once. Sequencing was performed on CD8+ T cells from PBMCs. These receptors were taken from a human donor with multiple sclerosis. CDR3s include the opening cysteine and the closing phenylalanine or tryptophan. D genes are given only for firm matches. Some rows have no size entry. The others give once, few or many, or a class for an expanded clone.

.	14	.	TRBJ2-5	TRBV7-9	CASSSTEAQETQYF	TGTGCCAGCAGCTCGACAGAAGCACAAGAGACCCAGTACTTC
.	15	TRBD1	TRBJ2-7	TRBV9	CASSPGGTGGYEQYF	TGTGCCAGCAGCCCAGGGGGGACAGGGGGCTACGAGCAGTACTTC
.	15	TRBD2	TRBJ2-1	TRBV12-3/TRBV12-4	CASSPGTSGLNEQFF	TGTGCCAGCAGCCCCGGGACTAGCGGCCTCAATGAGCAGTTCTTC
.	15	.	TRBJ2-7	TRBV27	CASSLSGNPSYEQYF	TGTGCCAGCAGTTTATCGGGAAACCCTTCCTACGAGCAGTACTTC
.	13	.	TRBJ1-1	TRBV19	CASLGQVYSEAFF	TGTGCCAGCCTAGGCCAGGTTTACTCTGAAGCTTTCTTT
.	15	TRBD1	TRBJ1-6	TRBV27	CASSPSGGGYSPLHF	TGTGCCAGCAGTCCGAGCGGAGGGGGCTACTCACCCCTCCACTTT
.	15	.	TRBJ1-2	TRBV7-8	CASSPWGQGRSGYTF	TGTGCCAGCAGCCCCTGGGGGCAGGGGCGGAGTGGCTACACCTTC
.	15	.	TRBJ2-7	TRBV3-1	CASSQDLATLYEQYF	TGTGCCAGCAGCCAAGATCTGGCTACTCTCTACGAGCAGTACTTC
.	12	TRBD1	TRBJ1-1	TRBV20-1	CSARIGGSEAFF	TGCAGTGCTAGGATAGGGGGCTCGGAAGCTTTCTTT
once	15	TRBD1	TRBJ2-1	TRBV5-6	CASSSQGAYYNEQFF	TGTGCCAGCAGCTCACAGGGGGCCTACTACAATGAGCAGTTCTTC
.	15	.	TRBJ1-2	TRBV12-2	CASRLATGTNYGYTF	TGTGCAAGTCGCTTAGCGACAGGTACCAACTATGGCTACACCTTC
.	14	.	TRBJ2-3	TRBV15	CATSLASGTDTQYF	TGTGCCACCAGCCTGGCATCAGGCACAGATACGCAGTATTTT
.	14	.	TRBJ2-1	TRBV4-1	CASSQEVRRDEQFF	TGCGCCAGCAGCCAAGAGGTCCGGCGGGATGAGCAGTTCTTC
.	15	.	TRBJ1-1	TRBV9	CASSVGGRAGTEAFF	TGTGCCAGCAGCGTAGGGGGCAGGGCGGGCACTGAAGCTTTCTTT
.	15	.	TRBJ1-2	TRBV9	CASSVGPGTNYGYTF	TGTGCCAGCAGCGTAGGACCAGGGACTAACTATGGCTACACCTTC
.	14	TRBD2	TRBJ2-3	TRBV30	CAWSWRGSADTQYF	TGTGCCTGGAGTTGGCGGGGGTCCGCAGATACGCAGTATTTT
.	15	.	TRBJ2-7	TRBV2	CASAKEEGVSYEQYF	TGTGCCAGCGCAAAGGAAGAGGGTGTATCCTACGAGCAGTACTTC
.	12	.	TRBJ2-5	TRBV7-9	CASFSREETQYF	TGTGCCAGCTTTAGCAGGGAAGAGACCCAGTACTTC
.	18	.	TRBJ2-3	TRBV9	CASSEGALGSGGTDTQYF	TGTGCCAGCAGCGAGGGGGCCCTAGGTAGCGGGGGCACAGATACGCAGTATTTT
.	14	.	TRBJ1-1	TRBV6-1	CASSQAALNTEAFF	TGTGCCAGCAGTCAAGCCGCTCTGAACACTGAAGCTTTCTTT
.	12	.	TRBJ2-7	TRBV29-1	CSVETGTYEQYF	TGCAGCGTTGAGACAGGTACCTACGAGCAGTACTTC
few	16	.	TRBJ2-7	TRBV3-1	CASSQGTGASSYEQYF	TGTGCCAGCAGCCAAGGGACGGGGGCGTCCTCCTACGAGCAGTACTTC
.	16	TRBD1	TRBJ1-5	TRBV27	CASSARGDRGNQPQHF	TGTGCCAGCAGCGCAAGAGGGGACAGGGGCAATCAGCCCCAGCATTTT
.	16	TRBD1	TRBJ1-5	TRBV13	CASSSTGDSSNQPQHF	TGTGCCAGCAGCTCGACAGGGGATTCTAGCAATCAGCCCCAGCATTTT
.	14	TRBD1	TRBJ2-5	TRBV7-9	CASTPDRVQETQYF	TGTGCCAGCACCCCCGACAGGGTCCAAGAGACCCAGTACTTC
.	13	.	TRBJ2-7	TRBV27	CASSLEVAYEQYF	TGTGCCAGCAGTTTAGAAGTAGCCTACGAGCAGTACTTC
.	16	.	TRBJ2-2	TRBV9	CASSPRGGPVSGELFF	TGTGCCAGCAGCCCTCGAGGAGGACCTGTCTCCGGGGAGCTGTTTTTT
.	11	.	TRBJ2-5	TRBV30	CAWTISGTQYF	TGTGCCTGGACGATTTCGGGGACCCAGTACTTC
.	14	.	TRBJ2-5	TRBV27	CASNQDRDRETQYF	TGTGCCAGCAACCAAGACCGGGATCGTGAGACCCAGTACTTC
.	13	.	TRBJ2-7	TRBV3-1	CASSQEYDYEQYF	TGTGCCAGCAGCCAAGAGTACGACTACGAGCAGTACTTC
.	15	.	TRBJ1-6	TRBV7-9	CASSLAGQGSSPLHF	TGTGCCAGCAGCTTAGCGGGGCAGGGCTCTTCACCCCTCCACTTT
.	11	.	TRBJ1-2	TRBV29-1	CSAAGSDGYTF	TGCAGCGCTGCAGGGTCGGATGGCTACACCTTC
.	15	.	TRBJ2-1	TRBV6-6	CASSYGRADYNEQFF	TGTGCCAGCAGTTACGGGCGGGCCGACTACAATGAGCAGTTCTTC
.	14	TRBD2	TRBJ2-3	TRBV5-4	CASSLGLAGDTQYF	TGTGCCAGCAGCTTGGGGCTAGCGGGGGATACGCAGTATTTT
.	18	TRBD1	TRBJ1-2	TRBV5-8	CASSHQRSGTGTNYGYTF	TGTGCCAGCAGCCACCAGCGATCCGGGACAGGGACGAACTATGGCTACACCTTC
.	13	.	TRBJ2-1	TRBV29-1	CSVGATRYNEQFF	TGCAGCGTTGGAGCTACTCGCTACAATGAGCAGTTCTTC
.	15	TRBD1	TRBJ2-5	TRBV5-6	CASSLVRDRDETQYF	TGTGCCAGCAGCCTTGTCCGGGACAGGGACGAGACCCAGTACTTC
.	16	.	TRBJ2-3	TRBV7-9	CASRHFIVSLADTQYF	TGTGCCAGCAGACATTTTATTGTGAGCCTCGCAGATACGCAGTATTTT
.	15	TRBD2	TRBJ2-7	TRBV7-2	CASSLIGLEGYEQYF	TGTGCCAGCAGCTTAATAGGACTAGAGGGCTACGAGCAGTACTTC
.	11	TRBD1	TRBJ1-1	TRBV30	CAWGLTGEAFF	TGTGCCTGGGGATTGACAGGGGAAGCTTTCTTT
.	15	.	TRBJ2-7	TRBV5-1	CASSPWESGSYEQYF	TGCGCCAGCAGCCCTTGGGAATCGGGCTCCTACGAGCAGTACTTC
once	16	TRBD1	TRBJ2-3	TRBV4-1	CASSQWETGGTDTQYF	TGCGCCAGCAGCCAATGGGAGACAGGGGGCACAGATACGCAGTATTTT
.	14	.	TRBJ1-1	TRBV27	CASSPTGMDTEAFF	TGTGCCAGCAGTCCCACAGGAATGGACACTGAAGCTTTCTTT
once	15	TRBD1	TRBJ2-5	TRBV15	CATSRDGDRQETQYF	TGTGCCACCAGCAGAGATGGGGACAGACAAGAGACCCAGTACTTC
.	13	TRBD2	TRBJ2-7	TRBV30	CAWSGGSGNEQYF	TGTGCCTGGAGTGGGGGGAGCGGGAACGAGCAGTACTTC
.	16	.	TRBJ2-1	TRBV2	CASSISHQDRNNEQFF	TGTGCCAGCAGCATTAGCCACCAGGACAGAAACAATGAGCAGTTCTTC
.	13	.	TRBJ2-1	TRBV12-3/TRBV12-4	CASSLGLYNEQFF	TGTGCCAGCAGTTTGGGGCTATACAATGAGCAGTTCTTC